Listed here is a single T cell receptor (beta chain). At the deep level, the assay was run. The table came from immunoSEQ multiplex PCR; TCRdb's copy has only in-frame clones and leaves some out. This table has roughly 2.5 million clones, approximately 92% appearing once. The sample belongs to a study of shared clonotypes between healthy human individuals. The CDR3 runs to 11 residues. The germline V gene has CDR1 LNHNV and CDR2 YYDKDF (reference sequence). Trimming removed 3 bases at V and 8 bases at J, with 7 bases between. The specimen was naive CD4+ T cells sorted from blood. Indicated subset: CD45RA+ positively selected. The TCR sequence derives from a man aged 18-30 years in good health. The V and J genes are TRBV15 and TRBJ1-2; tentative D call: TRBD1 (5 bases). The CDR3 region is CATSRDTGYTF. In DNA, the CDR3 is TGTGCCACCAGCAGGGACACGGGCTACACCTTC.